The present T cell receptor (beta chain) was sequenced within a study of regulatory T cells in long-lasting Graves disease. CDR3 length: 15 residues. The V gene's germline CDR1 is SGHDN and CDR2 FVKESK. V was clipped by 0 bases and J by 10 bases, with 16 bases between them. Arm-PCR of CDR3 regions and iRepertoire HTBI primers were used to build TCR beta libraries. TCRdb reanalysed the multiplex PCR reads using MiXCR and keeps one entry per CDR3 protein. The sample consists of 400,000 to 450,000 distinct CDR3 sequences, just under 15% of them appearing once. On this clonotype itself: This may stem from a read error, because a much larger clone lies one nucleotide away.

Time point denoted: newly diagnosed GD, antithyroid drugs for less than 3 months. Isolated PBMC RNA provided the starting material for the TCR library. The sample was also reused in another study, on T cells in Graves' hyperthyroidism and ophthalmopathy.

The receptor's source is a woman in her 30s with Graves disease. The chain carries TRBV14 and TRBJ2-1; D might be TRBD1 (6 bases). The sample was peripheral blood mononuclear cells (PBMCs), taken at new diagnosis, from a patient treated with antithyroid drugs. This CDR3 reads CASSQDRYRVDEQFF. The CDR3 nucleotides read TGTGCCAGCAGCCAAGATCGGTACAGGGTTGACGAGCAGTTCTTC.